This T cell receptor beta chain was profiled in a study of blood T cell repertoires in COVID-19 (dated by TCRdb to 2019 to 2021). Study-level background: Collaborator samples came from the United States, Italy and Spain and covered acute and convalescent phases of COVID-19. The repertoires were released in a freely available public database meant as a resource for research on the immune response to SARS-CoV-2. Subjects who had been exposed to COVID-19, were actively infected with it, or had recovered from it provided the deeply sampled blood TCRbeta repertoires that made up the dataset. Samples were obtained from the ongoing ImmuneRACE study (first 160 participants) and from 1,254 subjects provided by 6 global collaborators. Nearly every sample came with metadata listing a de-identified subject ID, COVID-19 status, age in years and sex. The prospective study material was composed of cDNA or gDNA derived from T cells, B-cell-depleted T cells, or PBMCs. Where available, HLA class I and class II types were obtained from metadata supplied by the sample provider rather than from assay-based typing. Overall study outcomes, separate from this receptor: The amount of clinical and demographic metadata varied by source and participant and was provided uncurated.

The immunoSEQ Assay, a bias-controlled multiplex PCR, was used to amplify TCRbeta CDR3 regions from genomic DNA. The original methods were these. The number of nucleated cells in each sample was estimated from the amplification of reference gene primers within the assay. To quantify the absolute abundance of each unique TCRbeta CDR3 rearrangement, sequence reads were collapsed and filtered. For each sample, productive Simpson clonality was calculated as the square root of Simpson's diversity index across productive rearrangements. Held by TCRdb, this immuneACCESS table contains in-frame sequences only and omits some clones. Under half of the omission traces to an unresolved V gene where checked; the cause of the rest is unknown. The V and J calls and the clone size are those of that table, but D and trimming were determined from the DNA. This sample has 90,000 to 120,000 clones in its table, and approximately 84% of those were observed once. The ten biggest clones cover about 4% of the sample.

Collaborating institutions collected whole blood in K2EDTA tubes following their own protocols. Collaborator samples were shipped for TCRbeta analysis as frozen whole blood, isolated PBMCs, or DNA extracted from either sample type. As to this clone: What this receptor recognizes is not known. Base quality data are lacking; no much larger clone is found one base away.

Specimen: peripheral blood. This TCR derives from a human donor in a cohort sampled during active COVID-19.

The nucleotide sequence is TGTGCCAGCTCCCTACTCTCTCTAGCGGGAGCCACAGATACGCAGTATTTT. Its protein reads: CASSLLSLAGATDTQYF. The rearranged segments are TRBV18 and TRBJ2-3, and TRBD2 aligns with 10 junction nucleotides. Compared with germline, V lacks 6 bases and J lacks 2 bases; bases without a gene match: 11. Spanning cysteine to phenylalanine, the CDR3 consists of 17 amino acids. The retained sequence is limited to the CDR3, 51 bases, with the frame set at the first base. CDR1 and CDR2, looked up from the germline V gene, are KGHSH and LQKENI.